The next 32 T cell receptor beta chains were all read from a single sample in a study of blood T cell repertoires in COVID-19. Data came from immunoSEQ multiplex PCR; TCRdb stores just in-frame clones and leaves some out. The sample holds about 60,000 clones, about 90% seen once. Sequencing was carried out using peripheral blood. The receptor source for this set is a human donor with acute or convalescent COVID-19. The donor label of this sample is uncertain.

The chain couples TRBV5-1 to TRBJ2-5; 15 nucleotides line up with TRBD2. Per the germline V gene, CDR1 is SGHRS and CDR2 is YFSETQ. The CDR3 has 18 residues. Trimming took 4 bases from V and 1 from J; bases not matched to a gene: 8. CDR3 region: CASSVGTSGGTLQETQYF. The CDR3 DNA is TGCGCCAGCAGCGTCGGGACTAGCGGGGGGACCCTCCAAGAGACCCAGTACTTC. The full variable domain, in which reference TRBV5-1 and TRBJ2-5 provide the parts outside the CDR3, is KAGVTQTPRYLIKTRGQQVTLSCSPISGHRSVSWYQQTPGQGLQFLFEYFSETQRNKGNFPGRFSGRQFSNSRSEMNVSTLELGDSALYLCASSVGTSGGTLQETQYFGPGTRLLVL.

This chain uses TRBV5-1 with TRBJ2-1; TRBD2 agrees at 8 bases. J lost 7 bases, V lost 0 bases, and 3 bases had no gene match. Germline CDR1 is SGHRS and CDR2 is YFSETQ. The CDR3 is made up of 14 amino acids. The CDR3 sequence: CASSLAGGGNEQFF. CDR3 DNA sequence: TGCGCCAGCAGCTTGGCTGGCGGGGGGAATGAGCAGTTCTTC.

Written as DNA, the CDR3 is TGTGCCAGCAAACTGGAGGGGGCCGCAGATACGCAGTATTTT. Amino acid sequence: CASKLEGAADTQYF. The gene calls are TRBV2 and TRBJ2-3, with D maybe TRBD1 (7 bases). Germline V gene data show CDR1 as SNHLY and CDR2 as FYNNEI. CDR3 length: 14 residues. Trimming cost V 7 bases and J 4 bases, with 15 bases left between them.

The chain employs TRBV5-1 and TRBJ1-1; no clear D. Between the trimmed V and J ends, which lost 3 bases and 1 base, there was a span of 13 bases. The CDR3 loop spans 15 amino acids. From germline, CDR1 is SGHRS and CDR2 YFSETQ. The CDR3 nucleotides read TGCGCCAGCAGCTCAACAGATTTCGGGAACACTGAAGCTTTCTTT. This encodes CASSSTDFGNTEAFF.

The chain links TRBV19 to TRBJ1-2; unclear D gene. Germline CDR1 and CDR2: LNHDA and SQIVND (reference sequence). The CDR3 totals 14 residues. Trimming took 5 bases from V and 1 from J, leaving 11 bases between them. The CDR3 coding sequence is TGTGCCAGTAGTGTCCAGGCGGGTAACTATGGCTACACCTTC. This translates into CASSVQAGNYGYTF.

V and J are TRBV7-8 and TRBJ2-3, with TRBD2 matching 10 bases. V gave up 6 bases and J gave up 2 bases; unmatched junction bases: 5. Per germline, CDR1 SGHVS and CDR2 FQNEAQ. CDR3 length equals 15 residues. CDR3 coding DNA: TGTGCCAGCAGTCTAGCGGGGGCCTTCACAGATACGCAGTATTTT. The encoded protein is CASSLAGAFTDTQYF.

V and J are TRBV19 and TRBJ2-3; 9 bases fit TRBD1. The CDR3 runs to 14 residues. J lost 4 bases, V lost 6 bases, and 5 bases had no gene match. CDR1 is LNHDA, CDR2 SQIVND, per germline (reference sequence). The CDR3 sequence is CASSRDRAADTQYF. The CDR3 bases are TGTGCCAGTAGCCGGGACAGGGCTGCAGATACGCAGTATTTT.

This clone turned up a few times. The chain is built from TRBV7-9 and TRBJ1-3, with D uncertain. Between the trimmed V and J ends, which lost 5 bases and 0 bases, there was a span of 11 bases. The CDR3 consists of 15 residues. Germline values: CDR1 SEHNR, CDR2 FQNEAQ (reference sequence). The CDR3 DNA is TGTGCCAGCAGCCTAGGACGGAGCTCTGGAAACACCATATATTTT. Translating it yields CASSLGRSSGNTIYF.

The V gene is TRBV3-1 (or the pseudogene TRBV3-2), the J gene TRBJ1-6; 9 bases align to TRBD1. From germline, CDR1 is LGHDT and CDR2 YNNKEL (reference sequence). This CDR3 has 15 amino acids. V was clipped by 1 base and J by 9 bases; unmatched bases: 4. The CDR3: CASSQGDRVASPLHF. In nucleotides, the CDR3 is TGTGCCAGCAGCCAAGGGGACAGGGTTGCTTCACCCCTCCACTTT.

The chain is built from TRBV27 and TRBJ2-1; D is perhaps TRBD2 (6 bases). The CDR3 spans 15 residues. CDR1 and CDR2 from the germline V gene are MNHEY and SMNVEV (reference sequence). Trimming took off 2 bases at V and 4 bases at J, with 12 bases between the two ends. CDR3 residues: CASSLKRGLYNEQFF. CDR3 sequence (DNA): TGTGCCAGCAGTTTAAAGAGGGGACTTTACAATGAGCAGTTCTTC.

V usage is TRBV19 and J usage is TRBJ2-6, with a possible D match to TRBD2 (7 bases). The CDR3 has 12 residues. Trimming took 8 bases from V and 6 from J, leaving 8 bases between them. CDR1 LNHDA and CDR2 SQIVND come from the germline V gene (reference sequence). The chain's CDR3 is CASGGAANVLTF. The CDR3 nucleotides are TGTGCCAGTGGGGGGGCGGCCAACGTCCTGACTTTC.

V is TRBV2 and J is TRBJ2-7; 8 nucleotides align to TRBD1. The V gene's germline CDR1 is SNHLY and CDR2 FYNNEI. CDR3 length: 15 amino acids. V lost 5 bases to trimming and J lost 0 bases; unmatched junction nucleotides: 6. CDR3 sequence reads: CASSQGAGSSYEQYF. In DNA, the CDR3 is TGTGCCAGCAGTCAGGGGGCGGGGAGCTCCTACGAGCAGTACTTC.

The rearrangement uses TRBV25-1 and TRBJ2-3; the match to TRBD1 covers 8 bases. The CDR3 consists of 16 residues. Unmatched junction bases numbered 3, after V lost 1 base and J lost 0 bases. CDR1 MGHDK and CDR2 SYGVNS come from the germline V gene. Written as DNA, the CDR3 is TGTGCCAGCAGTGAATCCACAGGGGGAAGCACAGATACGCAGTATTTT. This gives the protein CASSESTGGSTDTQYF. The whole variable domain, remainder taken from reference TRBV25-1 and TRBJ2-3, is EADIYQTPRYLVIGTGKKITLECSQTMGHDKMYWYQQDPGMELHLIHYSYGVNSTEKGDLSSESTVSRIRTEHFPLTLESARPSHTSQYLCASSESTGGSTDTQYFGPGTRLTVL.

The chain recombines TRBV19 with TRBJ1-3, with D perhaps TRBD1 (5 bases). Germline CDR1 is LNHDA and CDR2 is SQIVND (reference sequence). With 7 bases removed from V and 0 bases from J, the gap between germline ends came to 10 bases. This CDR3 is 14 amino acids long. CDR3: CASNRINSGNTIYF. CDR3 DNA: TGTGCCAGTAACAGGATCAACTCTGGAAACACCATATATTTT.

In its sample, this clone was seen once. The chain is built from TRBV20-1 and TRBJ1-2; 9 nucleotides agree with TRBD1. J gave up 2 bases and V 3 bases, and 10 bases lay outside the gene matches. The germline V gene encodes CDR1 DFQATT and CDR2 SNEGSKA (reference sequence). The length of the CDR3 is 16 residues. The CDR3 region is CSASMPGTGLNYGYTF. The CDR3 coding sequence is TGCAGTGCTAGTATGCCCGGGACAGGGTTGAACTATGGCTACACCTTC.

The V gene is TRBV11-2, the J gene TRBJ2-1, with D perhaps TRBD2 (5 bases). CDR3 length: 14 amino acids. Germline V CDR1 and CDR2: SGHAT, FQNNGV. Trimming left V 6 bases short and J 1 base short, with 10 bases between. CDR3: CASRTSGSYNEQFF. As DNA, the CDR3 is TGTGCCAGCAGAACAAGCGGTTCCTACAATGAGCAGTTCTTC. Looking up the rest from reference TRBV11-2 and TRBJ2-1 gives the full variable domain: EAGVAQSPRYKIIEKRQSVAFWCNPISGHATLYWYQQILGQGPKLLIQFQNNGVVDDSQLPKDRFSAERLKGVDSTLKIQPAKLEDSAVYLCASRTSGSYNEQFFGPGTRLTVL.

The V and J genes are TRBV19 and TRBJ2-5, with D unresolved. Trimming cost V 2 bases and J 0 bases, with 7 bases left between them. Germline lookup yields CDR1 LNHDA and CDR2 SQIVND (reference sequence). The CDR3 is 14 amino acids. The CDR3 region is CASSISRYQETQYF. As DNA, the CDR3 is TGTGCCAGTAGTATAAGCAGGTACCAAGAGACCCAGTACTTC.

This clone counts as medium-sized. The V gene is TRBV7-9, the J gene TRBJ2-3; the match to TRBD2 covers 10 bases. Trimming removed 10 bases from V and 0 bases from J; junction bases left unmatched: 10. Germline V gives CDR1 SEHNR, CDR2 FQNEAQ (reference sequence). The length of the CDR3 is 16 residues. CDR3 coding DNA: TGTGCCACTCCGTCAGCGGGGGGGCCTAGCACAGATACGCAGTATTTT. It yields the protein CATPSAGGPSTDTQYF.

The chain links TRBV11-2 to TRBJ2-5; D perhaps matches TRBD2 (6 bases). The CDR3 length is 15 residues. The germline gives CDR1 SGHAT, CDR2 FQNNGV. V was trimmed by 2 bases and J by 5 bases, leaving 15 bases between them. For the CDR3, the DNA is TGTGCCAGCAGCTTAAATTATGGCGGGGACGAGACCCAGTACTTC. Its translation is CASSLNYGGDETQYF.

The CDR3 nucleotides are TGTGCCAGCAGTTATGGGGACAGAGGTAATTCACCCCTCCACTTT. Its translation is CASSYGDRGNSPLHF. The V and J genes are TRBV6-5 and TRBJ1-6, with TRBD1 identical over 7 bases. The germline gives CDR1 MNHEY, CDR2 SVGAGI. This CDR3 has 15 residues. Unmatched junction bases numbered 5, after V lost 3 bases and J lost 6 bases.

The V gene is TRBV3-1 (or the pseudogene TRBV3-2), the J gene TRBJ2-5; 11 positions match TRBD2. Germline V gene data show CDR1 as LGHDT and CDR2 as YNNKEL (reference sequence). This CDR3 region has 16 residues. Trimming took 1 base from V and 6 from J; bases not matched to a gene: 7. CDR3 bases: TGTGCCAGCAGCCAAGGACTAGCGGGGAACCTAAAGACCCAGTACTTC. Translating it yields CASSQGLAGNLKTQYF.

This rearrangement joins TRBV30 to TRBJ1-1, with no clear D. V was clipped by 2 bases and J by 6 bases, with 13 bases between them. Germline CDR1 reads GTSNPN; CDR2 reads SVGIG (reference sequence). The CDR3 is 13 residues long. CDR3 sequence: CAWSFTGEAEAFF. In DNA, the CDR3 is TGTGCCTGGAGTTTTACCGGGGAGGCTGAAGCTTTCTTT. Complete variable domain (other parts from reference TRBV30 and TRBJ1-1): SQTIHQWPATLVQPVGSPLSLECTVEGTSNPNLYWYRQAAGRGLQLLFYSVGIGQISSEVPQNLSASRPQDRQFILSSKKLLLSDSGFYLCAWSFTGEAEAFFGQGTRLTVV.

The chain links TRBV28 to TRBJ1-1, with D tentatively TRBD1 (6 bases). Per germline, CDR1 MDHEN and CDR2 SYDVKM. This CDR3 is built from 15 residues. The V gene lost 5 bases and the J gene lost 4 bases, with 17 bases spanning the gap. This CDR3 reads CASSRSRGQVTEAFF. In nucleotides, the CDR3 is TGTGCCAGCAGTCGGTCCAGGGGTCAGGTCACTGAAGCTTTCTTT.

The CDR3 region is CASSQVTGGEDEQFF. The CDR3 nucleotides read TGTGCCAGCAGCCAAGTGACAGGGGGGGAAGATGAGCAGTTCTTC. The V call is TRBV4-2, the J call TRBJ2-1; 9 bases align to TRBD1. This CDR3 comprises 15 residues. Germline loops: CDR1 LGHNA, CDR2 YNFKEQ. V was pared by 1 base and J by 8 bases, with 6 bases of the junction left unmatched.

The rearrangement links TRBV21-1 to TRBJ2-1; TRBD2 is taken as the D call from the table, unchecked against the DNA. TRBV21-1 represents a pseudogene. The CDR3 spans 17 residues. DNA for the CDR3: TGTGCCAGCAGCAAAGGTCGGAGTAGGGACTCCCACAATGAGCAGTTCTTC. Translating gives CASSKGRSRDSHNEQFF.

The gene calls are TRBV6-4 and TRBJ2-1; D is perhaps TRBD2 (5 bases). Trimming took 0 bases from V and 7 from J, leaving 13 bases between them. The CDR3 covers 15 residues. Germline CDR1 reads MRHNA; CDR2 reads SNTAGT. The CDR3 DNA follows: TGTGCCAGCAGTGACTCCGCGGGCTCCGGAAATGAGCAGTTCTTC. This gives the protein CASSDSAGSGNEQFF.

The rearrangement uses TRBV13 and TRBJ2-1; 10 nucleotides agree with TRBD1. Germline trimming cut 5 bases from V and 8 bases from J; bases unmatched to any gene: 6. Germline V gene sequence: CDR1 PRHDT, CDR2 FYEKMQ (reference sequence). This CDR3 is 14 amino acids long. The CDR3 DNA follows: TGTGCCAGCAGCCGGGACAGGGGTGGCGATGAGCAGTTCTTC. Protein sequence: CASSRDRGGDEQFF.

This clone turned up a few times. The V and J genes are TRBV25-1 and TRBJ2-2, with TRBD2 identical over 9 bases. J lost 3 bases, V lost 8 bases, and 16 bases had no gene match. This CDR3 region has 18 residues. The germline V gene encodes CDR1 MGHDK and CDR2 SYGVNS. The CDR3 loop reads CASGQKRSGRSDTGELFF. DNA for the CDR3: TGTGCCAGCGGACAGAAACGGAGCGGGAGGTCGGACACCGGGGAGCTGTTTTTT.

This clone occurred a few times. The chain has TRBV29-1 and TRBJ1-1, with D maybe TRBD1 (5 bases). This CDR3 comprises 13 residues. Germline values: CDR1 SQVTM, CDR2 ANQGSEA. Trimming took 7 bases from V and 5 from J, leaving 17 bases between them. The chain's CDR3 is CSGSRASGTEAFF. The CDR3 DNA reads TGCAGCGGCAGCAGGGCCTCAGGGACTGAAGCTTTCTTT.

The chain uses TRBV5-1 and TRBJ2-2; 7 positions match TRBD1. V was clipped by 4 bases and J by 1 base; unmatched bases: 1. This CDR3 comprises 14 residues. Germline CDR1 reads SGHRS; CDR2 reads YFSETQ. The CDR3 loop is CASSHRGNTGELFF. The CDR3 coding sequence is TGCGCCAGCAGCCACAGGGGGAACACCGGGGAGCTGTTTTTT.

J is TRBJ1-1 and V is TRBV20-1, with D possibly being TRBD1 (6 bases). Looked up from germline, CDR1 is DFQATT and CDR2 is SNEGSKA (reference sequence). The CDR3 consists of 13 residues. The V end was cut by 3 bases, the J end by 4 bases, with 12 bases between. The CDR3 DNA follows: TGCAGTGCTAGTTCACAGGGTGGCACTGAAGCTTTCTTT. It encodes CSASSQGGTEAFF.

V is TRBV5-1 and J is TRBJ1-2, with a possible D match to TRBD1 (5 bases). Germline V lookup: CDR1 SGHRS, CDR2 YFSETQ. Deletions cut 0 bases from V and 8 bases from J, with 20 bases between. This CDR3 is built from 16 residues. Here the CDR3 DNA reads TGCGCCAGCAGCTTGGATCCGGGGGGTCTAGCGCGGGGCTACACCTTC. Protein sequence: CASSLDPGGLARGYTF.